One sample yielded the 12 T cell receptor beta chains listed below, sequenced in a study of blood T cell repertoires in COVID-19. Assay: immunoSEQ multiplex PCR; the TCRdb copy retains only in-frame clones and omits some. The table lists about 140,000 clones, 70% to 85% of them singletons, with approximately 9% in the top ten. What was sequenced was peripheral blood. The receptor set was obtained from an elderly woman in a cohort sampled during active or convalescent COVID-19.

The chain combines TRBV28 with TRBJ1-6; 9 bases line up with TRBD1. CDR3 length: 15 residues. The germline gives CDR1 MDHEN, CDR2 SYDVKM. The V and J ends lost 5 bases and 7 bases, in that order; junction bases with no gene match: 6. CDR3 region: CASSGTGSWNSPLHF. CDR3 sequence (DNA): TGTGCCAGCAGTGGGACAGGGTCTTGGAATTCACCCCTCCACTTT. The full variable domain, in which reference TRBV28 and TRBJ1-6 provide the parts outside the CDR3, is DVKVTQSSRYLVKRTGEKVFLECVQDMDHENMFWYRQDPGLGLRLIYFSYDVKMKEKGDIPEGYSVSREKKERFSLILESASTNQTSMYLCASSGTGSWNSPLHFGNGTRLTVT.

The chain carries TRBV10-3 and TRBJ2-1; tentative D call: TRBD2 (6 bases). The ends were cut back, 0 bases at V and 0 bases at J, with 15 bases in the middle. Germline V lookup: CDR1 ENHRY, CDR2 SYGVKD. This CDR3 comprises 18 residues. CDR3 in amino acids: CAISESGSRGSSYNEQFF. Here the CDR3 DNA reads TGTGCCATCAGTGAGTCGGGCTCGCGGGGTAGCTCCTACAATGAGCAGTTCTTC.

The chain combines TRBV5-6 with TRBJ1-4; the D gene is possibly TRBD1 (5 bases). The V gene lost 1 base and the J gene lost 8 bases, with 18 bases spanning the gap. This CDR3 has 16 residues. Germline assignment: CDR1 SGHDT and CDR2 YYEEEE. This chain's CDR3 is CASSLYESRVGEKLFF. The CDR3 DNA reads as TGTGCCAGCAGCTTGTATGAATCCAGGGTAGGAGAAAAACTGTTTTTT.

This clone was seen only once. The chain has TRBV6-5 and TRBJ1-2; weak D call: TRBD1 (6 bases). Germline V gives CDR1 MNHEY, CDR2 SVGAGI. The CDR3 runs 14 residues. V dropped 5 bases and J dropped 6 bases, with 16 bases sitting between them. CDR3 coding DNA: TGTGCCAGCAGTACACTAGGGGGGAGGGATGGCTACACCTTC. Its translation is CASSTLGGRDGYTF.

This clone appeared once. V and J are TRBV3-1 (or the pseudogene TRBV3-2) and TRBJ1-2; 7 bases align to TRBD1. Per the germline V gene, CDR1 is LGHDT and CDR2 is YNNKEL (reference sequence). The CDR3 contains 15 residues. Trimming removed 2 bases from V and 2 bases from J; junction bases left unmatched: 5. The CDR3: CASSQSGQANYGYTF. The CDR3 region has the DNA TGTGCCAGCAGCCAATCCGGACAGGCGAACTATGGCTACACCTTC.

The chain links TRBV6-5 to TRBJ2-3, with 10 nucleotides matching TRBD1. The CDR3 consists of 16 residues. V lost 0 bases, J lost 5 bases, and 5 bases stayed unmatched. Germline V gene data show CDR1 as MNHEY and CDR2 as SVGAGI. The CDR3 here is CASSYSTGDRGDTQYF. CDR3 bases: TGTGCCAGCAGTTACTCTACCGGGGACAGGGGAGATACGCAGTATTTT.

The count of this clone is one. The J gene is TRBJ2-2, the V gene TRBV19, with D possibly TRBD1 on 6 matching bases. CDR3 length: 15 amino acids. V dropped 7 bases and J dropped 1 base, with 13 bases sitting between them. Germline lookup yields CDR1 LNHDA and CDR2 SQIVND (reference sequence). CDR3 region: CASNGQSLNTGELFF. In DNA, the CDR3 is TGTGCCAGTAATGGACAGAGTCTGAACACCGGGGAGCTGTTTTTT.

V gene TRBV7-2 combines with J gene TRBJ1-5; 9 positions agree with TRBD1. CDR3 length: 16 amino acids. V dropped 3 bases and J dropped 1; count of bases not matched to a gene: 4. CDR1 and CDR2 (germline): SGHTA, FQGNSA. This CDR3 is CASSFTGGASNQPQHF. In nucleotides, the CDR3 is TGTGCCAGCAGCTTTACAGGGGGCGCGAGCAATCAGCCCCAGCATTTT.

This sequence joins TRBV2 and TRBJ2-3; the match to TRBD2 covers 16 bases. Germline V gives CDR1 SNHLY, CDR2 FYNNEI. The V and J ends lost 7 bases and 0 bases, in that order; junction bases with no gene match: 7. CDR3 length: 18 residues. The CDR3 is CASTKGLAGGSSTDTQYF. CDR3 nucleotide sequence: TGTGCCAGCACGAAGGGACTAGCGGGGGGGTCTAGCACAGATACGCAGTATTTT.

The rearrangement uses TRBV18 and TRBJ1-1; D might be TRBD1 (6 bases). Trimming removed 3 bases from V and 0 bases from J, with 11 bases in between. The germline CDR1 and CDR2 sequences are KGHSH and LQKENI. The CDR3 runs 15 residues. The CDR3 is CASSPQGGLNTEAFF. In nucleotides, the CDR3 is TGTGCCAGCTCACCCCAAGGGGGTTTGAACACTGAAGCTTTCTTT.

The chain links TRBV29-1 to TRBJ1-1; D is unclear. V lost 7 bases and J lost 9, with 15 bases in between. This CDR3 has 11 amino acids. Germline CDR1 reads SQVTM; CDR2 reads ANQGSEA. CDR3 amino acids: CSAIVSSQAFF. The CDR3 DNA is TGCAGCGCTATAGTATCGTCCCAAGCTTTCTTT.

The chain employs TRBV2 and TRBJ2-3; 8 bases fit TRBD2. Losses at the gene ends were 3 bases for V and 3 bases for J; bases not matched to a gene: 23. Germline V lookup: CDR1 SNHLY, CDR2 FYNNEI. The CDR3 has 21 residues. The CDR3: CASSESVWGPSGPPGTDTQYF. In DNA form, the CDR3 reads TGTGCCAGCAGTGAGTCCGTTTGGGGGCCTAGCGGGCCGCCAGGGACAGATACGCAGTATTTT.